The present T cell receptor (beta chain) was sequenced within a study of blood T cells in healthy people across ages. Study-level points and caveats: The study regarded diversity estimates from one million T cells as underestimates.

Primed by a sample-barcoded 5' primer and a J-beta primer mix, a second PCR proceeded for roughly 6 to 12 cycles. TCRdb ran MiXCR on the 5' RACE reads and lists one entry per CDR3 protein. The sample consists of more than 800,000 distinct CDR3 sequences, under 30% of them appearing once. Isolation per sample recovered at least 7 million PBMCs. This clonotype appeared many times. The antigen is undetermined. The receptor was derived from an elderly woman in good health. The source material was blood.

This chain's CDR3 is CASSSTGDSYEQYF. DNA of the CDR3: TGTGCCAGCAGTTCGACAGGGGATAGCTACGAGCAGTACTTC. The rearrangement uses TRBV12-3 or TRBV12-4 and TRBJ2-7; TRBD1 matches 8 bases. V was pared by 4 bases and J by 3 bases, with 5 bases of the junction left unmatched. The CDR3 consists of 14 residues.